This TCR beta chain was sequenced for a study of shared clonotypes between healthy human individuals. Study conclusions and caveats: Sequencing depth was expected to influence donor clonotype sharing.

It was on ten immunoSEQ deep assay plates that unsorted PBMC DNA was sequenced. Repertoires were generated with immunoSEQ multiplex PCR, while TCRdb's copy carries only in-frame clones and drops some. Among about 470,000 clones listed, 70% to 80% were seen once. Germline V gene lookup returns CDR1 SGHRS and CDR2 YFSETQ. The CDR3 extends over 12 amino acids. On this clone: What it recognizes is unknown. An end of the junction differs from the germline gene, which may be a read error.

The TCR sequence derives from a middle-aged woman in good health. Some clones in this sample may be carry-over from other donors' samples. Source material: PBMCs. The chain has TRBV5-1 and TRBJ2-5; D is undetermined. The CDR3 DNA is TGCGCCAGCAGCCCACCGGGTCAGACTCAGTACTTC. It codes for CASSPPGQTQYF.